This T cell receptor (beta chain) came from a study of blood T cell repertoires in COVID-19. Study-level information: The United States, Italy and Spain provided the acute and convalescent COVID-19 samples. T cells, B-cell-depleted T cells, or PBMCs supplied cDNA or gDNA.

Authors' processing steps: Amplifying reference gene primers gave estimates of nucleated cell counts. TCRdb's table, derived via immunoSEQ multiplex PCR, lists solely in-frame clones and lacks some. The V and J calls and clone size are taken from that table; D and trimming were inferred from the DNA. The sample shows around 370,000 clones, about 93% of them seen only once. Germline CDR1 is SGHTA and CDR2 is FQGNSA. V was pared by 3 bases and J by 2 bases, with 8 bases of the junction left unmatched. This CDR3 is built from 16 residues. Sequences were obtained from peripheral blood. This clonotype originated in a woman in her late teens or twenties who had recovered from COVID-19. V is TRBV7-2 and J is TRBJ2-3; 7 bases line up with TRBD2. CDR3 coding DNA: TGTGCCAGCAGCTTTGTGGGAGCGGGAAACACAGATACGCAGTATTTT. It encodes CASSFVGAGNTDTQYF. Complete variable domain (other parts from reference TRBV7-2 and TRBJ2-3): GAGVSQSPSNKVTEKGKDVELRCDPISGHTALYWYRQSLGQGLEFLIYFQGNSAPDKSGLPSDRFSAERTGGSVSTLTIQRTQQEDSAVYLCASSFVGAGNTDTQYFGPGTRLTVL.